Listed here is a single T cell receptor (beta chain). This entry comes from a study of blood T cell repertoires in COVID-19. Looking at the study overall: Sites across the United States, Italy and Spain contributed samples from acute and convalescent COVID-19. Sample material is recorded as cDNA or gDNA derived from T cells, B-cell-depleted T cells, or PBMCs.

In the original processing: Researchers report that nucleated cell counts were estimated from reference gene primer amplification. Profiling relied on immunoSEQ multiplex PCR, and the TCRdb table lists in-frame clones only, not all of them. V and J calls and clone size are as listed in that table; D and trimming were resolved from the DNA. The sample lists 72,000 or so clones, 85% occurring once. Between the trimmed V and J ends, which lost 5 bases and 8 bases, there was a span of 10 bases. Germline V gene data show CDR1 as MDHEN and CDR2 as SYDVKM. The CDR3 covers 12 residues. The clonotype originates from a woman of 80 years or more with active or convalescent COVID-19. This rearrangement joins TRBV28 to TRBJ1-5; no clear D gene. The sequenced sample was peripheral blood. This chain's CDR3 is CASSVSSEPQHF. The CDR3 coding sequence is TGTGCCAGCAGTGTTTCTAGTGAGCCCCAGCATTTT.